Following are 6 T cell receptor beta chains from one sample sequenced in a study of T-cell reconstitution after alpha-beta-depleted transplantation in children listed by TCRdb under 2016. The library was prepared using PCR. The reads were generated on an Illumina HiSeq 2500. TCR libraries were prepared with molecular barcoding, using unique molecular identifiers to normalize TCRbeta repertoire quantification. TCRdb handled the public reads itself, with Q25 trimming in fastp and clone calling in MiXCR, and kept productive beta chains. One record per CDR3 amino acid sequence lists the most common genes and DNA. This sample lists about 400,000 distinct CDR3 sequences; about an eighth were detected once. The top ten clonotypes cover around 4% of the sample. The material was PBMCs, obtained from the stem cell graft. The source is a human donor who donated a stem cell graft to a child with Fanconi anemia.

In its sample, this clonotype was seen a few times. The gene calls are TRBV5-1 and TRBJ1-1, with TRBD1 matching over 7 bases. This CDR3 is 15 amino acids long. Germline lookup yields CDR1 SGHRS and CDR2 YFSETQ. J lost 5 bases, V lost 5 bases, and 12 bases had no gene match. The chain's CDR3 is CASRSLKQGLTEAFF. CDR3 bases: TGCGCCAGCAGAAGTCTGAAACAGGGGCTGACTGAAGCTTTCTTT.

V and J are TRBV5-4 and TRBJ2-1; 7 nucleotides agree with TRBD1. This CDR3 comprises 16 residues. Germline CDR1 and CDR2: SGHNT and YYREEE (reference sequence). V was pared by 4 bases and J by 0 bases, with 7 bases of the junction left unmatched. The CDR3 DNA is TGTGCCAGCAGCCAGGGGCAGGGGGTCTCCTACAATGAGCAGTTCTTC. As protein: CASSQGQGVSYNEQFF.

This clonotype was seen a handful of times. CDR3 sequence (DNA): TGCAGTGCTGAGGCGGTTGAGCAGTTCTTC. Encoded protein: CSAEAVEQFF. The chain is built from TRBV20-1 and TRBJ2-1; no clear D. The CDR3 totals 10 residues. V lost 5 bases to trimming and J lost 9 bases, with 8 bases between them. The germline CDR1 and CDR2 sequences are DFQATT and SNEGSKA (reference sequence).

There are a few counts of this clonotype. The chain uses TRBV11-2 and TRBJ2-1; D remains ambiguous. V was pared by 3 bases and J by 9 bases, with 21 bases between. Germline values: CDR1 SGHAT, CDR2 FQNNGV. The CDR3 length is 16 residues. The CDR3 DNA is TGTGCCAGCAGCTTTGGCAGTCAGAGCCTGATGGGTGAGCAGTTCTTC. Protein: CASSFGSQSLMGEQFF. The entire variable domain, with the rest obtained from reference TRBV11-2 and TRBJ2-1, is as follows: EAGVAQSPRYKIIEKRQSVAFWCNPISGHATLYWYQQILGQGPKLLIQFQNNGVVDDSQLPKDRFSAERLKGVDSTLKIQPAKLEDSAVYLCASSFGSQSLMGEQFFGPGTRLTVL.

The chain combines TRBV12-3 or TRBV12-4 with TRBJ1-3; D might be TRBD1 (6 bases). This CDR3 is built from 17 residues. V was clipped by 2 bases and J by 1 base, with 15 bases between them. CDR3 residues: CASSLPAVGQSGNTIYF. The CDR3 DNA follows: TGTGCCAGCAGTTTACCTGCCGTCGGACAGTCTGGAAACACCATATATTTT.

The J gene is TRBJ1-2, the V gene TRBV5-5; 7 bases are shared with TRBD1. CDR1 is SGHKS, CDR2 YYEKEE, per germline (reference sequence). With 4 bases clipped from V and 5 bases from J, the junction kept 8 bases outside the gene matches. The CDR3 totals 14 residues. The DNA of the CDR3 is TGTGCCAGCAGCCCGGGACAGTCCGTTTATGGCTACACCTTC. Translating gives CASSPGQSVYGYTF.